Each of the 4 T cell receptor beta chains below was sequenced from the same sample in a study of blood T cell repertoires in COVID-19. Sequenced by immunoSEQ multiplex PCR; TCRdb stores in-frame clones only, minus some. Altogether a few hundred thousand clones are present, approximately 87% being singletons, with the ten largest covering 6.2%. The sample comprised peripheral blood. Receptors originate from a man in his sixties with acute or convalescent COVID-19.

The chain uses TRBV4-1 and TRBJ2-1; 12 bases are a match to TRBD1. The CDR3 extends over 16 amino acids. The germline V gene has CDR1 MGHRA and CDR2 YSYEKL. Trimming at V came to 3 bases and at J to 5 bases, leaving 5 bases not matched to a gene. In nucleotides, the CDR3 is TGCGCCAGCAGCCAGGGACAGGGGGCAAAAAACAATGAGCAGTTCTTC. Translating it yields CASSQGQGAKNNEQFF.

The chain recombines TRBV19 with TRBJ2-1, with 7 bases aligning to TRBD1. The V gene's germline CDR1 is LNHDA and CDR2 SQIVND (reference sequence). This CDR3 comprises 16 residues. Unmatched junction bases numbered 16, after V lost 9 bases and J lost 5 bases. CDR3 DNA sequence: TGTGCCAGCAGACAGGGACGTCGCTCAGGCCACAATGAGCAGTTCTTC. Amino acid sequence: CASRQGRRSGHNEQFF. Using reference TRBV19 and TRBJ2-1 for the parts outside the CDR3, the full variable domain is DGGITQSPKYLFRKEGQNVTLSCEQNLNHDAMYWYRQDPGQGLRLIYYSQIVNDFQKGDIAEGYSVSREKKESFPLTVTSAQKNPTAFYLCASRQGRRSGHNEQFFGPGTRLTVL.

The V gene is TRBV6-2 or TRBV6-3, the J gene TRBJ1-2; TRBD1 might be the D (6 bases). CDR3 size: 15 residues. V shed 6 bases and J shed 0 bases, with 14 bases lying between them. The germline CDR1 and CDR2 sequences are MNHEY and SVGEGT. The chain's CDR3 is CASSDFRGANYGYTF. CDR3 nucleotide sequence: TGTGCCAGCAGCGATTTCAGGGGAGCTAACTATGGCTACACCTTC.

The V call is TRBV29-1, the J call TRBJ2-3; 9 bases map to TRBD2. The germline V gene has CDR1 SQVTM and CDR2 ANQGSEA. The V and J ends lost 5 bases and 6 bases, in that order; junction bases with no gene match: 12. The CDR3 extends over 15 amino acids. CDR3 bases: TGCAGCGTTTGCTGGGCTAGCGGGGACCCCGATACGCAGTATTTT. Translating it yields CSVCWASGDPDTQYF.